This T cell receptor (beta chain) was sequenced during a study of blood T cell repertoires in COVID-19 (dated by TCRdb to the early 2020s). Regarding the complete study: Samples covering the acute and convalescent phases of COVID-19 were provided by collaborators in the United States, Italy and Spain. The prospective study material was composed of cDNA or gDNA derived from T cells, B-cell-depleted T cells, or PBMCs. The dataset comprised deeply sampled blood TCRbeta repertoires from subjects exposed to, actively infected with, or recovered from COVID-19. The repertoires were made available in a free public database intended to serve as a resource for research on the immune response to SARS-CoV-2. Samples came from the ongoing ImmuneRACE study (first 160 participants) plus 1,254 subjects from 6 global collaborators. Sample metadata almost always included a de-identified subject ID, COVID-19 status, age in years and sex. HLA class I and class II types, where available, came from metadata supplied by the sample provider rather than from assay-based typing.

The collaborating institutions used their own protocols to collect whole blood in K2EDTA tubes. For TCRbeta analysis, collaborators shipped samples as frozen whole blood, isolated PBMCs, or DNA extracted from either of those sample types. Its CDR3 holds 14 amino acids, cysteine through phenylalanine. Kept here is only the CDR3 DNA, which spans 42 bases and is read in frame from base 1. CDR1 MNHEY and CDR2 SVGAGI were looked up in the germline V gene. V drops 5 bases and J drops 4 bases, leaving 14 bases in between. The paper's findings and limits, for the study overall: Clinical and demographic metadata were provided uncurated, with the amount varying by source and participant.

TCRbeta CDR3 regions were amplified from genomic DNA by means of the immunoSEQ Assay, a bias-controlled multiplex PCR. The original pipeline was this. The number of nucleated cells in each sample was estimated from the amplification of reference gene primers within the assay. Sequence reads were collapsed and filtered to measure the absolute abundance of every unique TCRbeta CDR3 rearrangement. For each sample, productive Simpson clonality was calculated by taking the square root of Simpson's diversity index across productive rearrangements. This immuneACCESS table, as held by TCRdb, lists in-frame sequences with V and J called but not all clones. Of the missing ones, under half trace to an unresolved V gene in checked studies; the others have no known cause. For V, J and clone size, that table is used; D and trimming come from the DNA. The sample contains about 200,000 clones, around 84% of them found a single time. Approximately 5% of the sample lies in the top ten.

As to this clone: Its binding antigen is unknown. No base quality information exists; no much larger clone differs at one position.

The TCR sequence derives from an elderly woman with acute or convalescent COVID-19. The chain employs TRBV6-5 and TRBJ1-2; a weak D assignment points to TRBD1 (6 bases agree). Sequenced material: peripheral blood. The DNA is TGTGCCAGCAGTCCGGACAGTACCTTCTATGGCTACACCTTC. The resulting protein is CASSPDSTFYGYTF.